One and the same sample provided the 12 T cell receptor delta chains below, sequenced in a study of γδ T cells in repeated Plasmodium falciparum infection. Vgamma9/Vdelta2+ and Vdelta2-negative gammadelta T cells were flow-sorted from PBMC for bulk sequencing. TCRdb processed the multiplex PCR reads again with the CATT caller. The sample lists tens of thousands of delta-chain clones; roughly 1.6% were seen once. Specimen: gamma-delta T cells from blood. The receptors here all came from a pool of human donors (malaria-infected and uninfected, not separated).

On this clone: A read error likely explains why the TCRdb protein, taken from a much larger clone, differs from this DNA's translation at residue 13; the protein shown is translated from the DNA. The genes are TRDV1 and TRDJ1; weak D call: TRDD2 (5 bases). The CDR3 loop spans 20 amino acids. Germline CDR1 reads TSWWSYY; CDR2 reads QGS. V dropped 1 base and J dropped 0 bases, with 24 bases sitting between them. CDR3 coding DNA: TGTGCTCTTGGGGAACCCTACCTCGTCCCAAACAGGGTGTACACCGATAAACTCATCTTT. Amino acids: CALGEPYLVPNRVYTDKLIF.

To note about this clone: This likely traces to a read error, being one base from a far larger clone. This same CDR3 is encoded by further DNA sequences in the sample. The J gene is TRDJ1, the V gene TRDV2, with TRDD3 matching over 9 bases. CDR3 length: 16 residues. Germline CDR1 reads GEAIGNYY; CDR2 reads EKD. CDR3 nucleotide sequence: TGCGCCTGTGACGGGGTGGGGGATATCAGCACCGATAAACTCATCTTT. Translating gives CACDGVGDISTDKLIF.

Concerning this clone: This likely came from a read error, as a far larger clone is one base away. Within the sample, other DNA sequences also encode this same CDR3. The chain links TRDV2 to TRDJ1; 8 bases fit TRDD3. No J gene is reported in TCRdb; it was inferred here by comparing the DNA with germline. Germline loops: CDR1 GEAIGNYY, CDR2 EKD. The CDR3 consists of 16 residues. CDR3 nucleotide sequence: TGTGCCTGTGACCCACTGGGGGGCGATCACACTGATAAACTCATCTTT. Translating it yields CACDPLGGDHTDKLIF.

With regard to this clone: The protein recorded in TCRdb matches a much larger clone and deviates from this DNA's translation at residue 12, suggesting a read error; the protein here is obtained by translating the DNA. The chain employs TRDV1 and TRDJ1; the D is unclear. The J gene, missing from TCRdb, was assigned here through DNA to germline matching. With 0 bases removed from V and 0 bases from J, the gap between germline ends came to 20 bases. CDR1 and CDR2 from the germline V gene are TSWWSYY and QGS. The CDR3 length is 19 residues. The DNA for the CDR3 is TGTGCTCTTGGGGAACTAAAGGTGACTACTGTTTGGTACACCGATAAACTCATCTTT. Translation: CALGELKVTTVWYTDKLIF.

In the case of this clone: A far larger clone lies a single base away; this is likely a read error. The same CDR3 is also encoded by other DNA sequences in this sample. The V gene call reads TRDV1; no J gene was called; TRDD3, as called in the table, went unchecked against the DNA. From germline, CDR1 is TSWWSYY and CDR2 QGS. The CDR3 spans 16 residues. The CDR3 nucleotides read TGTGCTCTTGGGGACCTACGAGGGGAAGTCACCGATAAGCTCATCTTT. Translated: CALGDLRGEVTDKLIF.

Comments on this clone: The protein TCRdb gives is from a much larger clone and does not agree with this DNA's translation at residue 12, likely a read error; the protein shown here comes from the DNA. V gene assignment gives TRDV1, but the J gene was left uncalled. Germline V gives CDR1 TSWWSYY, CDR2 QGS. The CDR3 sequence is 14 residues long. The CDR3 protein is CALGIPKYTDKPIF. The CDR3 DNA reads as TGTGCTCTTGGGATTCCCAAGTACACCGATAAACCCATCTTT.

This clone occurred a few times. This likely traces to a read error, being one base from a far larger clone. The same CDR3 arises from other DNA sequences in this sample as well. The chain employs TRDV1 and TRDJ1; no clear D gene. No J gene was available from TCRdb, and it was assigned here by a germline match of the DNA. The CDR3 is made up of 16 amino acids. CDR1 and CDR2 from the germline V gene are TSWWSYY and QGS. Trimming cost V 5 bases and J 0 bases, with 16 bases left between them. The CDR3 reads CALGTPGLRNTDKLIF. As DNA, the CDR3 is TGTGCTCTTGGGACCCCGGGGCTCCGAAACACCGATAAACTCATCTTT.

In its sample, this clone was seen many times. The gene calls are TRDV1 and TRDJ4, with 7 nucleotides matching TRDD3. As TCRdb names no J gene, one was assigned here on the basis of a DNA match to germline. There are 19 residues in the CDR3. From germline, CDR1 is TSWWSYY and CDR2 QGS. Trimming at V came to 3 bases and at J to 4 bases, leaving 23 bases not matched to a gene. The CDR3 sequence is CALGEALKSWGSYRAPLIF. Written as DNA, the CDR3 is TGTGCTCTTGGGGAGGCCCTTAAGTCCTGGGGGTCCTATCGAGCACCCCTGATCTTT.

This clone came up many times. The amino acid sequence in TCRdb belongs to a much larger clone and departs from this DNA's translation at residue 13, likely a sequencing read error; the sequence shown is translated from the DNA. J is TRDJ2 and V is TRDV2; possible D gene TRDD3, 5 bases. No J gene was available from TCRdb, and it was assigned here by a germline match of the DNA. The germline V gene encodes CDR1 GEAIGNYY and CDR2 EKD. This CDR3 comprises 16 residues. CDR3 bases: TGTGCCTGTGACATAATTGGGGTGGGAGAGACAGCACGACTCTTCTTT. Its protein is CACDIIGVGETARLFF.

In the case of this clone: This DNA's translation differs at residue 9 from TCRdb's protein, which comes from a much larger clone; a read error is likely, and the protein shown is translated from the DNA. The chain joins TRDV1 to TRDJ1; the match to TRDD3 covers 12 bases. TCRdb does not report a J gene; here it was assigned by matching the DNA to germline references. This CDR3 region has 28 residues. Germline CDR1 TSWWSYY, CDR2 QGS. V lost 0 bases, J lost 1 base, and 36 bases stayed unmatched. The DNA of the CDR3 is TGTGCTCTTGGGGAACTAGTCTCAGATGGCCTCGCCTCGAACACTGGGGGATACCCCCTTTGGACCACCGATAAACTCATCTTT. Translating gives CALGELVSDGLASNTGGYPLWTTDKLIF.

About this clone: A read error likely explains this, since a far larger clone differs by one base. Other DNA sequences of this sample code for an identical CDR3. The genes are TRDV1 and TRDJ1; tentative D call: TRDD3 (6 bases). TCRdb supplies no J gene; here it was assigned by aligning the nucleotide sequence to germline. Germline values: CDR1 TSWWSYY, CDR2 QGS. CDR3 length: 17 residues. The DNA of the CDR3 is TGTGCCCTTGGGGATTTAAGGTACTGGGTTTACACCGATAAACTCATCTTT. It specifies CALGDLRYWVYTDKLIF.

As concerns this clone: The translation of this DNA and the TCRdb protein of a much larger clone differ at residue 16, probably owing to a read error; the protein shown here is translated from the DNA. This chain joins TRDV1 and TRDJ1; TRDD3 agrees at 7 bases. Germline CDR1 TSWWSYY, CDR2 QGS. The CDR3 has 22 amino acids. With V trimmed by 1 base and J by 3 bases, 26 bases remained unmatched. CDR3 amino acids: CALGEQSRWLGSYWGFPDKLIF. As DNA, the CDR3 is TGTGCTCTTGGGGAACAAAGTCGATGGTTGGGTTCATACTGGGGATTTCCCGATAAACTCATCTTT.